Listed below are T cell receptor beta chains from one sample, sequenced in a study of cytomegalovirus exposure and HLA in healthy donors. Only in-frame clones appear in the TCRdb table, and some are missing; sequencing was by immunoSEQ multiplex PCR. Of over 200,000 clones in the sample, approximately 78% were seen once. Material for sequencing was PBMCs. The origin of the receptors is a male donor in good health and CMV-seronegative. Both conserved end residues are part of each CDR3. The D gene is left open where the match is weak. The size of a clone is reported for some rows only, either as once, few or many, or as a class for expanded clones.

d_call | clone_size | j_call | v_call | cdr3_nt | cdr3_aa
NA | NA | TRBJ2-1 | TRBV7-9 | TGTGCCAGCAGTCCCCCCCGGCGGGATTACAATGAGCAGTTCTTC | CASSPPRRDYNEQFF
NA | NA | TRBJ1-1 | TRBV29-1 | TGCAGCGTTGAAGGGGTAGTTACGGGGGGAAAGAACACTGAAGCTTTCTTT | CSVEGVVTGGKNTEAFF
TRBD2 | NA | TRBJ2-1 | TRBV6-5 | TGTGCCAGCAGTTACACGCCTAGCGGACACAATGAGCAGTTCTTC | CASSYTPSGHNEQFF
TRBD2 | NA | TRBJ2-1 | TRBV28 | TGTGCCAGCAGTTCGGGACTAGCTGACAATGAGCAGTTCTTC | CASSSGLADNEQFF
NA | few | TRBJ1-3 | TRBV14 | TGTGCCAGCAGCGGCTACACCATATATTTT | CASSGYTIYF
TRBD1 | NA | TRBJ2-1 | TRBV2 | TGTGCCAGCAGTGGAGCGACAGGGGAGAATGAGCAGTTCTTC | CASSGATGENEQFF
NA | NA | TRBJ2-7 | TRBV5-5 | TGTGCCAGCAGCTTGGGCCCCGGGGACTCCTACGAGCAGTACTTC | CASSLGPGDSYEQYF
NA | NA | TRBJ2-7 | TRBV7-2 | TGTGCCAGCAGCCGCCAGGGTTACGAGCAGTACTTC | CASSRQGYEQYF
NA | NA | TRBJ2-1 | TRBV6-1 | TGTGCCAGCAGTGAATCGGGGTTTGGTGAGCAGTTCTTC | CASSESGFGEQFF
NA | NA | TRBJ1-1 | TRBV28 | TGTGCCAGCACACACCAGAACACTGAAGCTTTCTTT | CASTHQNTEAFF
NA | NA | TRBJ1-6 | TRBV28 | TGTGCCAGCAGTTTTGAACGTAAGGGACATTCAATGCCCCTCCACTTT | CASSFERKGHSMPLHF
NA | NA | TRBJ2-2 | TRBV4-1 | TGCGCCAGCAGCCAAGATTTGAGACTAGAAATCGGGGAGCTGTTTTTT | CASSQDLRLEIGELFF
NA | NA | TRBJ2-7 | TRBV15 | TGTGCCACCGGGACACCGAGGGACGAGCAGTACTTC | CATGTPRDEQYF
TRBD2 | NA | TRBJ2-5 | TRBV2 | TGTGCCAGCAGGCGGACGGGAGGAGAGACCCAGTACTTC | CASRRTGGETQYF
TRBD2 | NA | TRBJ2-5 | TRBV5-1 | TGCGCCAGCAGCTTGGGACTAGCGGGCGTGGGCCAAGAGACCCAGTACTTC | CASSLGLAGVGQETQYF
TRBD2 | once | TRBJ2-7 | TRBV5-1 | TGCGCCAGCAGCCCGAGGGTGGGTAGCGGGAGGTCGTACGAGCAGTACTTC | CASSPRVGSGRSYEQYF
TRBD2 | once | TRBJ2-7 | TRBV27 | TGTGCCAGCACCCCGGGGAGCGGGGCTTACGAGCAGTACTTC | CASTPGSGAYEQYF
NA | once | TRBJ1-5 | TRBV20-1 | TGCAGTGCTAGCCGGAGTAAGCCCCAGCATTTT | CSASRSKPQHF
TRBD1 | NA | TRBJ1-4 | TRBV29-1 | TGCAGCGCGCGACAGGGAGGTGAAAAACTGTTTTTT | CSARQGGEKLFF
NA | NA | TRBJ1-1 | TRBV27 | TGTGCCAGCAGTTTATTTCGACAGACTAACACTGAAGCTTTCTTT | CASSLFRQTNTEAFF
TRBD1 | NA | TRBJ1-2 | TRBV4-1 | TGCGCCAGCAGCCAAGATAGGACAGGCTATGGCTACACCTTC | CASSQDRTGYGYTF
TRBD1 | NA | TRBJ2-5 | TRBV19 | TGTGCCAGTAGTATACTCGACAGGGGAGAAGAGACCCAGTACTTC | CASSILDRGEETQYF
TRBD2 | NA | TRBJ2-7 | TRBV19 | TGTGCCAGTAGTCGGGGGGTTGACTCCTACGAGCAGTACTTC | CASSRGVDSYEQYF
TRBD1 | NA | TRBJ2-1 | TRBV6-5 | TGTGCCAGCAGTTATGCAGGGGGAAATGAGCAGTTCTTC | CASSYAGGNEQFF
TRBD2 | once | TRBJ2-3 | TRBV5-4 | TGTGCCAGCAGCCCCCAGGGCAGCGGGAGGCGCACAGATACGCAGTATTTT | CASSPQGSGRRTDTQYF
TRBD1 | NA | TRBJ1-2 | TRBV19 | TGTGCCAGTAGTTCGGACAGGCTCGGCGGCTACACCTTC | CASSSDRLGGYTF
TRBD1 | NA | TRBJ2-1 | TRBV2 | TGTGCCAGCAGACGACAGGGGGCCCACAATGAGCAGTTCTTC | CASRRQGAHNEQFF
TRBD2 | once | TRBJ2-1 | TRBV10-1 | TGCGCCAGCAGTGGGACTAGCGGGGGAGACAATGAGCAGTTCTTC | CASSGTSGGDNEQFF
NA | NA | TRBJ1-1 | TRBV5-1 | TGCGCCAGCAGCGCCCCGCCCAGGGACACTGAAGCTTTCTTT | CASSAPPRDTEAFF
TRBD2 | NA | TRBJ2-7 | TRBV6-1 | TGTGCCAGCAGCAAATTGGGGAGGGCCGACGAGCAGTACTTC | CASSKLGRADEQYF
TRBD2 | NA | TRBJ2-1 | TRBV9 | TGTGCCAGCAGCGCTCAACTAGCGGGAGAGGCTGAGCAGTTCTTC | CASSAQLAGEAEQFF
TRBD1 | once | TRBJ1-1 | TRBV27 | TGTGCCAGCAGTCCTATAGGGACAGCGCTTGGAGCTTTCTTT | CASSPIGTALGAFF
TRBD2 | NA | TRBJ2-7 | TRBV27 | TGTGCCAGCAGGACCCGACTAGCGGGAGTCTCCTACGAGCAGTACTTC | CASRTRLAGVSYEQYF
NA | once | TRBJ1-2 | TRBV5-1 | TGCGCCAGCAGCCCTTTCTCTTGGCAGGGGAAATCCTATGGCTACACCTTC | CASSPFSWQGKSYGYTF
TRBD2 | NA | TRBJ2-3 | TRBV7-2 | TGTGCCAGCAGCCTCTCCGGGACTAGCGGGATGGAGGACACAGATACGCAGTATTTT | CASSLSGTSGMEDTDTQYF